This TCR beta chain was identified during a study of T cell responses to AZD1222 COVID-19 vaccine. General study results and limits: Per reports, nearly half of all spike-specific TCRs target regions that are unmutated in variants. With two AZD1222 doses given, Spike-specific TCR breadth and depth both rose. Along spike, vaccine-associated CD4 TCRs were found throughout, with dominance at 160-218 and 743-854. It should be noted that donors were predominantly white British and more often female, and clonal diversity was possibly underestimated.

This clone was detected a few times. The antigen is undetermined. Clones were sequenced by immunoSEQ multiplex PCR, and TCRdb holds only the in-frame ones, with some missing. The sample shows 130,000 to 150,000 clones, more than 75% of them seen only once. This CDR3 has 15 residues. The V gene lost 2 bases and the J gene lost 4 bases, with 12 bases spanning the gap. Germline CDR1 LNHNV, CDR2 YYDKDF (reference sequence). The rearrangement joins TRBV15 to TRBJ2-1; D possibly corresponds to TRBD2 (5 bases). This clonotype was obtained from an adult who received the AZD1222 COVID-19 vaccine. The material was peripheral blood, obtained 28 days after the second AZD1222 dose. The CDR3 is CATSRPLADYNEQFF. The DNA of the CDR3 is TGTGCCACCAGCAGACCGCTAGCAGATTACAATGAGCAGTTCTTC.